The 8 T cell receptor beta chains below all came from one sample that was sequenced in a study of T cells in Graves' hyperthyroidism and ophthalmopathy. Researchers amplified the TCR beta CDR3 regions from RNA transcripts. First-round RT-PCR targeting the TCR CDR3 was performed with the HTBI primer set. TCRdb re-called the multiplex PCR reads through MiXCR, storing one row per CDR3 protein. The sample records over 250,000 distinct CDR3 sequences, roughly 13% being singletons. Input material: blood. The origin of the receptors is a middle-aged woman with Graves' ophthalmopathy.

This clonotype was recorded at least ten times. The chain joins TRBV2 to TRBJ2-7; D is unresolved. The CDR3 has 14 amino acids. Between the trimmed V and J ends, which lost 4 bases and 0 bases, there was a span of 10 bases. CDR1 is SNHLY, CDR2 FYNNEI, per germline. DNA of the CDR3: TGTGCCAGCAGTGGTTGGCATCTCTCCTACGAGCAGTACTTC. Its protein is CASSGWHLSYEQYF.

The sample holds many counts of this clonotype. The chain recombines TRBV7-6 with TRBJ2-7; no clear D gene. The length of the CDR3 is 13 residues. V was trimmed by 5 bases and J by 1 base, leaving 9 bases between them. Germline assignment: CDR1 SGHVS and CDR2 FNYEAQ. The CDR3 DNA reads TGTGCCAGCAGCCCGGACGAGTCCTACGAGCAGTACTTC. Translating gives CASSPDESYEQYF.

V gene TRBV4-1 combines with J gene TRBJ2-7, with D tentatively TRBD2 (5 bases). V was trimmed by 4 bases and J by 5 bases, leaving 18 bases between them. The CDR3 loop spans 15 amino acids. Germline V gene sequence: CDR1 MGHRA, CDR2 YSYEKL. The CDR3 loop is CASSLGAAFDNEQYF. The CDR3 coding sequence is TGCGCCAGCAGCCTTGGAGCGGCTTTCGACAACGAGCAGTACTTC.

This clonotype came up many times. The V and J genes are TRBV28 and TRBJ2-7, with 7 bases fitting TRBD1. The CDR3 extends over 14 amino acids. Trimming removed 6 bases from V and 6 bases from J; junction bases left unmatched: 11. Germline V gene data show CDR1 as MDHEN and CDR2 as SYDVKM. This CDR3 is CASSLPGNRGEQYF. The CDR3 DNA sequence: TGTGCCAGCAGCCTACCGGGAAACAGGGGCGAGCAGTACTTC.

The table lists this clonotype with a few counts. The rearrangement uses TRBV27 and TRBJ2-6; D may correspond to TRBD1 or TRBD2 (5 bases each). The V end lost 2 bases, the J end lost 0 bases, and 17 bases lay between the germline ends. The CDR3 is made up of 19 amino acids. Germline assignment: CDR1 MNHEY and CDR2 SMNVEV (reference sequence). The DNA of the CDR3 is TGTGCCAGCAGTTTAAAGTATGGGACCGGACCCTCTGGGGCCAACGTCCTGACTTTC. The encoded protein is CASSLKYGTGPSGANVLTF. The full variable domain, with the rest looked up from reference TRBV27 and TRBJ2-6, is EAQVTQNPRYLITVTGKKLTVTCSQNMNHEYMSWYRQDPGLGLRQIYYSMNVEVTDKGDVPEGYKVSRKEKRNFPLILESPSPNQTSLYFCASSLKYGTGPSGANVLTFGAGSRLTVL.

CDR3 in amino acids: CASSLKWLNWDYGYTF. The CDR3 DNA reads as TGCGCCAGCAGCCTCAAGTGGTTGAATTGGGACTATGGCTACACCTTC. J is TRBJ1-2 and V is TRBV4-1; D is ambiguous. V gave up 4 bases and J gave up 3 bases, with 18 bases separating them. The CDR3 has 16 amino acids. Germline loops: CDR1 MGHRA, CDR2 YSYEKL.

This clonotype was recorded at least ten times. The chain recombines TRBV10-2 with TRBJ2-5; weak D call: TRBD2 (7 bases). Germline lookup yields CDR1 WSHSY and CDR2 SAAADI. V dropped 4 bases and J dropped 1 base, with 13 bases sitting between them. This CDR3 region has 15 residues. The DNA for the CDR3 is TGCGCCAGCAGTGGGGGGGGCCATCTCCAAGAGACCCAGTACTTC. Translation gives CASSGGGHLQETQYF.

With respect to this clonotype: This CDR3 fails to terminate in the conserved phenylalanine or tryptophan, so it likely reflects a read error. The chain has TRBV19 and TRBJ2-7, with TRBD2 as a possible D gene (5 bases). Trimming stripped 3 bases from V and 1 base from J, with 7 bases between. In germline, CDR1 is LNHDA, CDR2 SQIVND (reference sequence). CDR3 length equals 13 residues. The CDR3 nucleotides are TGTGCCAGTAGTATTGGCGGGTCCTACGAGCAGTACCTC. It is translated as CASSIGGSYEQYL.